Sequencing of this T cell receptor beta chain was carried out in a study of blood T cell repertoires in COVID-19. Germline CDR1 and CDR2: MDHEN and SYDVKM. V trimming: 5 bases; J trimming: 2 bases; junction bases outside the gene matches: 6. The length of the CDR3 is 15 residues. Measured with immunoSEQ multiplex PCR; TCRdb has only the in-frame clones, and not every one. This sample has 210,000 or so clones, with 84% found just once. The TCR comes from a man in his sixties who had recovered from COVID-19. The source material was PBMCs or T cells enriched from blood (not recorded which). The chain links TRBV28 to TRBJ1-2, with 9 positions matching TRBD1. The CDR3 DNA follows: TGTGCCAGCAGTGAACCGGGACAGGGAAACTATGGCTACACCTTC. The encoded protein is CASSEPGQGNYGYTF.